The 10 T cell receptor beta chains given below trace back to one sample, sequenced in a study of cytomegalovirus exposure and HLA in healthy donors. Vbeta (60) and Jbeta (13) primers were used in the PCR. Clones were read by immunoSEQ multiplex PCR, and TCRdb kept only the in-frame ones, dropping some. The table lists 200,000 or so clones, roughly four fifths of them singletons, with 0.098% in the top ten. The sample taken for sequencing was PBMCs. These receptors came from a boy aged 2 to 9 in good health and CMV-seronegative.

The chain couples TRBV19 to TRBJ1-1; D unclear. Germline V lookup: CDR1 LNHDA, CDR2 SQIVND (reference sequence). The CDR3 runs 13 residues. Trimming left V 4 bases short and J 1 base short, with 7 bases between. In nucleotides, the CDR3 is TGTGCCAGTAGTAGTTCGGGGAACACTGAAGCTTTCTTT. Protein: CASSSSGNTEAFF.

This chain links TRBV21-1 with TRBJ2-5; TRBD2 was called by the table and not checked on the DNA. TRBV21-1 is listed as a pseudogene. The CDR3 has 11 amino acids. CDR3 protein: CASSTQETQYF. The CDR3 nucleotides are TGTGCCAGCAGCACTCAAGAGACCCAGTACTTC.

The rearrangement links TRBV27 to TRBJ1-6, with unresolved D. This CDR3 comprises 16 residues. Deletions cut 2 bases from V and 3 bases from J, with 11 bases between. Germline CDR1 is MNHEY and CDR2 is SMNVEV (reference sequence). This CDR3 is CASSLSRNLYNSPLHF. CDR3 in DNA: TGTGCCAGCAGTTTAAGCAGGAACCTCTATAATTCACCCCTCCACTTT.

This rearrangement joins TRBV12-5 to TRBJ2-5; 11 nucleotides line up with TRBD2. Germline CDR1 reads LGHNT; CDR2 reads FRNRAP. V trimming: 6 bases; J trimming: 0 bases; junction bases outside the gene matches: 21. The CDR3 runs to 21 residues. The DNA of the CDR3 is TGTGCTAGTGGGATTATACCGGGACTAGCGGCTAAGACTTCCCACCAAGAGACCCAGTACTTC. Its protein is CASGIIPGLAAKTSHQETQYF. Based on the CDR3 plus reference TRBV12-5 and TRBJ2-5, the full variable domain is DARVTQTPRHKVTEMGQEVTMRCQPILGHNTVFWYRQTMMQGLELLAYFRNRAPLDDSGMPKDRFSAEMPDATLATLKIQPSEPRDSAVYFCASGIIPGLAAKTSHQETQYFGPGTRLLVL.

The count of this clone is one. This chain joins TRBV5-1 and TRBJ1-5; possibly TRBD1 for D (5 bases). Germline CDR1 is SGHRS and CDR2 is YFSETQ. This CDR3 has 14 amino acids. The V and J ends lost 5 bases and 6 bases respectively, with 15 bases between them. This CDR3 is CASRLRESTQPQHF. DNA for the CDR3: TGCGCCAGCAGGCTCAGGGAATCTACTCAGCCCCAGCATTTT.

The V gene is TRBV5-1, the J gene TRBJ2-1; a possible D gene is TRBD2 (7 bases). The V end was cut by 2 bases, the J end by 1 base, with 10 bases between. CDR1 and CDR2 (germline): SGHRS, YFSETQ. The CDR3 is 15 residues long. Here the CDR3 DNA reads TGCGCCAGCAGCTTCGGGGGGCAATCCTACAATGAGCAGTTCTTC. Its protein is CASSFGGQSYNEQFF.

The chain links TRBV19 to TRBJ2-1, with 11 bases fitting TRBD1. Germline CDR1 LNHDA, CDR2 SQIVND (reference sequence). Losses at the gene ends were 4 bases for V and 0 bases for J; bases not matched to a gene: 17. CDR3 length: 21 residues. CDR3 residues: CASSNPGRTGGGGLSYNEQFF. Here the CDR3 DNA reads TGTGCCAGTAGTAATCCGGGGCGGACAGGGGGCGGCGGACTCTCCTACAATGAGCAGTTCTTC.

The V call is TRBV7-8, the J call TRBJ2-7; possibly TRBD2 for D (5 bases). The germline V gene encodes CDR1 SGHVS and CDR2 FQNEAQ. The CDR3 consists of 12 residues. The ends were cut back, 5 bases at V and 5 bases at J, with 10 bases in the middle. In DNA, the CDR3 is TGTGCCAGCAGCCCTGAACTAGACGAGCAGTACTTC. It yields the protein CASSPELDEQYF.

This clone was seen more than once but under ten times. V gene TRBV6-6 combines with J gene TRBJ1-2, with D maybe TRBD1 (6 bases). The CDR3 totals 16 residues. Germline CDR1 is MNHNY and CDR2 is SVGAGI (reference sequence). V lost 5 bases and J lost 8, with 24 bases in between. The CDR3 reads CASSRATPDRLGGYTF. CDR3 nucleotide sequence: TGTGCCAGCAGTCGTGCAACCCCAGACAGGTTGGGAGGCTACACCTTC.

J is TRBJ2-7 and V is TRBV7-9, with a weak D call TRBD1 (5 bases). V was shortened by 1 base and J by 0 bases, with 13 bases between the two germline ends. This CDR3 has 16 amino acids. Germline-derived CDR1 and CDR2 are SEHNR and FQNEAQ (reference sequence). The CDR3 DNA follows: TGTGCCAGCAGCTTAGGCTCCAGGGAAACCTCCTACGAGCAGTACTTC. It specifies CASSLGSRETSYEQYF. Supplemented by reference TRBV7-9 and TRBJ2-7, the full variable domain reads DTGVSQNPRHKITKRGQNVTFRCDPISEHNRLYWYRQTLGQGPEFLTYFQNEAQLEKSRLLSDRFSAERPKGSFSTLEIQRTEQGDSAMYLCASSLGSRETSYEQYFGPGTRLTVT.